A single sample is the source of the 5 T cell receptor beta chains below, sequenced in a study of blood T cell repertoires in COVID-19. Clones were sequenced by immunoSEQ multiplex PCR, and TCRdb holds only the in-frame ones, with some missing. The sample has 250,000 to 300,000 clones, approximately 90% seen once; the top ten hold 2%. Sequenced: PBMCs or T cells enriched from blood (not recorded which). Receptors were obtained from a woman aged 60 to 75 in a cohort exposed to, infected with or recovered from COVID-19 (not recorded which).

This chain uses TRBV19 with TRBJ1-1; maybe TRBD1 (5 bases). The germline V gene has CDR1 LNHDA and CDR2 SQIVND (reference sequence). V lost 3 bases and J 1 base, leaving 12 bases between the germline ends. The CDR3 consists of 15 residues. As DNA, the CDR3 is TGTGCCAGTAGTATGTTCAGGGTGGGGAACACTGAAGCTTTCTTT. Translated, it gives CASSMFRVGNTEAFF.

This clone appeared a single time. The V call is TRBV19, the J call TRBJ2-5; the match to TRBD2 covers 11 bases. In germline, CDR1 is LNHDA, CDR2 SQIVND (reference sequence). V shed 3 bases and J 2 bases; nucleotides not matched to a gene: 2. The CDR3 runs to 15 residues. The CDR3 spells CASSMGLAEQETQYF. The CDR3 DNA follows: TGTGCCAGTAGTATGGGACTAGCGGAACAAGAGACCCAGTACTTC.

The chain is built from TRBV19 and TRBJ1-1; tentatively, D is TRBD1 (5 bases). Germline V gene data show CDR1 as LNHDA and CDR2 as SQIVND (reference sequence). This CDR3 region has 15 residues. V lost 1 base and J lost 1, with 10 bases in between. CDR3 nucleotides: TGTGCCAGTAGTATAGTGGAGGGGAGGAACACTGAAGCTTTCTTT. Amino acid sequence: CASSIVEGRNTEAFF.

The chain is built from TRBV15 and TRBJ1-2, with D possibly being TRBD1 (6 bases). The V end lost 4 bases, the J end lost 3 bases, and 9 bases lay between the germline ends. The CDR3 spans 13 residues. Germline lookup yields CDR1 LNHNV and CDR2 YYDKDF (reference sequence). CDR3 sequence: CATSTGADYGYTF. In DNA, the CDR3 is TGTGCCACCAGCACAGGGGCTGACTATGGCTACACCTTC.

The V and J genes are TRBV2 and TRBJ1-5, with 7 bases matching TRBD1. Trimming cost V 6 bases and J 2 bases; bases outside gene matches: 16. Germline V gives CDR1 SNHLY, CDR2 FYNNEI. CDR3 size: 18 residues. CDR3 region: CASSERRKGARGNQPQHF. The DNA for the CDR3 is TGTGCCAGCAGCGAGAGGAGAAAGGGGGCGAGGGGCAATCAGCCCCAGCATTTT.